The 32 T cell receptor beta chains below all came from one sample that was sequenced in a study of glioma-infiltrating T cells. Amplification of TCR alpha and beta CDR3 regions from RNA used iRepertoire nested multiplex PCR. TCRdb re-called the multiplex PCR reads with MiXCR, one entry per CDR3 protein. The sample lists under 200,000 distinct CDR3 sequences, under 55% seen once, with around 4.9% in the top ten. What was sequenced was glioma tissue, nonneoplastic brain tissue, or PBMCs (not recorded which). The receptors come from a human donor with low-grade glioma or glioblastoma, undergoing nonglioma brain surgery, or in good health (not recorded which).

Turning to this clonotype: The CDR3 does not close with the conserved phenylalanine or tryptophan, likely indicating a read error. This chain uses TRBV7-3 with TRBJ2-1; 7 nucleotides line up with TRBD1. Germline V lookup: CDR1 SGHTA, CDR2 FQGTGA. After removal of 4 bases from V and 0 bases from J, the junction contained 3 bases not matched to a gene. The CDR3 consists of 15 residues. CDR3: CASSSRTGSYNEQFP. CDR3 in DNA: TGTGCCAGCAGCTCACGGACAGGCTCCTACAATGAGCAGTTCCCC.

The rearrangement uses TRBV12-3 or TRBV12-4 and TRBJ1-1; 10 bases line up with TRBD1. Unmatched junction bases numbered 5, after V lost 4 bases and J lost 6 bases. The CDR3 spans 14 residues. The CDR3 sequence is CASSSGTGEAEAFF. CDR3 bases: TGTGCCAGCAGTTCCGGGACAGGGGAGGCTGAAGCTTTCTTT.

The chain links TRBV19 to TRBJ1-5; 9 nucleotides agree with TRBD1. The germline CDR1 and CDR2 sequences are LNHDA and SQIVND (reference sequence). V shed 9 bases and J 5 bases; nucleotides not matched to a gene: 5. The CDR3 is made up of 13 amino acids. This chain's CDR3 is CARGTGRDQPQHF. The CDR3 DNA reads as TGTGCCAGGGGGACAGGGAGGGATCAGCCCCAGCATTTT. The full variable domain, rest sourced from reference TRBV19 and TRBJ1-5, is DGGITQSPKYLFRKEGQNVTLSCEQNLNHDAMYWYRQDPGQGLRLIYYSQIVNDFQKGDIAEGYSVSREKKESFPLTVTSAQKNPTAFYLCARGTGRDQPQHFGDGTRLSIL.

With respect to this clonotype: One end of the junction does not line up with germline, which may come from a read error. This chain uses TRBV27 with TRBJ1-5; D is ambiguous. The germline V gene has CDR1 MNHEY and CDR2 SMNVEV (reference sequence). There are 16 residues in the CDR3. CDR3 nucleotide sequence: TGTGCCAGCAGTTTGTACCAACTGAATATCAATCATCCCCAGCATTTC. This sequence encodes CASSLYQLNINHPQHF.

Details on this clonotype: This may stem from a read error, because a much larger clone lies one nucleotide away. This chain uses TRBV7-2 with TRBJ2-7; D is undetermined. Germline CDR1 and CDR2: SGHTA and FQGNSA. CDR3 length: 11 amino acids. V shed 0 bases and J shed 11 bases, with 8 bases lying between them. CDR3 bases: TGTGCCAGCAGCTTAGCCCGAGAGGAGTACTTC. Its protein product is CASSLAREEYF.

V usage is TRBV11-2 and J usage is TRBJ2-7, with D unresolved. CDR1 is SGHAT, CDR2 FQNNGV, per germline. This CDR3 is 14 amino acids long. V shed 1 base and J shed 2 bases, with 9 bases lying between them. CDR3 coding DNA: TGTGCCAGCAGCTTAGCGACGGTCCCCTACGAGCAGTACTTC. Its protein product is CASSLATVPYEQYF.

This clonotype was seen repeatedly, ten times or more. V usage is TRBV20-1 and J usage is TRBJ2-1; D gene ambiguous. V lost 3 bases to trimming and J lost 10 bases, with 7 bases between them. The V gene's germline CDR1 is DFQATT and CDR2 SNEGSKA (reference sequence). The CDR3 covers 10 residues. CDR3 region: CSASAGEQFF. The DNA for the CDR3 is TGCAGTGCTAGTGCTGGGGAGCAGTTCTTC.

The chain uses TRBV28 and TRBJ2-1; D is undetermined. The V end lost 6 bases, the J end lost 4 bases, and 13 bases lay between the germline ends. The germline V gene has CDR1 MDHEN and CDR2 SYDVKM. The CDR3 is 14 amino acids. The CDR3 region has the DNA TGTGCCAGCAGAGCGAGATGGGAATACAATGAGCAGTTCTTC. This sequence encodes CASRARWEYNEQFF.

At least ten counts were recorded for this clonotype. The chain recombines TRBV13 with TRBJ2-1; possible D gene TRBD2, 5 bases. Germline V gene lookup returns CDR1 PRHDT and CDR2 FYEKMQ (reference sequence). V was cut by 8 bases and J by 8 bases, with 13 bases left in between. This CDR3 region has 12 residues. The CDR3 spells CASGRPGYEQFF. CDR3 coding DNA: TGTGCCAGCGGAAGACCGGGGTATGAGCAGTTCTTC.

This clonotype has at least ten counts. This chain joins TRBV19 and TRBJ1-4; 8 nucleotides line up with TRBD1. This CDR3 region has 15 residues. Germline V lookup: CDR1 LNHDA, CDR2 SQIVND (reference sequence). V lost 5 bases, J lost 2 bases, and 4 bases stayed unmatched. The chain's CDR3 is CASSSGTGTNEKLFF. CDR3 DNA: TGTGCCAGTAGTTCCGGGACAGGTACTAATGAAAAACTGTTTTTT. The entire variable domain, with the rest obtained from reference TRBV19 and TRBJ1-4, is as follows: DGGITQSPKYLFRKEGQNVTLSCEQNLNHDAMYWYRQDPGQGLRLIYYSQIVNDFQKGDIAEGYSVSREKKESFPLTVTSAQKNPTAFYLCASSSGTGTNEKLFFGSGTQLSVL.

The V call is TRBV12-3 or TRBV12-4, the J call TRBJ1-6, with D possibly TRBD1 on 6 matching bases. V lost 5 bases to trimming and J lost 3 bases, with 11 bases between them. This CDR3 comprises 15 residues. The chain's CDR3 is CASSPTGIYNSPLHF. DNA for the CDR3: TGTGCCAGCAGTCCAACAGGGATCTATAATTCACCCCTCCACTTT.

About this clonotype itself: This may arise from a read error, as a much more abundant clone is one base away. V and J are TRBV12-3 or TRBV12-4 and TRBJ1-1, with D perhaps matching TRBD1 (6 bases). This CDR3 comprises 10 residues. V dropped 6 bases and J dropped 11 bases, with 10 bases sitting between them. For the CDR3, the DNA is TGTGCCAGCAGATACGACAGGGCTTTCTTT. It yields the protein CASRYDRAFF.

This clonotype was found many times. The rearrangement joins TRBV7-8 to TRBJ2-7, with 16 nucleotides matching TRBD2. The germline CDR1 and CDR2 sequences are SGHVS and FQNEAQ. The CDR3 totals 17 residues. The junction had 10 bases not matched to a gene; V was cut back by 8 bases and J by 3 bases. The CDR3 loop reads CASVDAGLAGGNYEQYF. CDR3 sequence (DNA): TGTGCCAGCGTTGATGCGGGACTAGCGGGAGGGAACTACGAGCAGTACTTC.

This clonotype was seen once. A much larger clone differs from this one at a single base, so this may be a read error. V usage is TRBV2 and J usage is TRBJ2-3; TRBD2 aligns across 7 bases. This CDR3 spans 16 amino acids. Germline CDR1 is SNHLY and CDR2 is FYNNEI. The J segment lost 6 bases and the V segment lost 7 bases, leaving 16 bases of the junction unmatched. The DNA of the CDR3 is TGTGCCAGCATCCCCGAGGGGAGGGGCGGGACGGATACGCAGTATTTT. It yields the protein CASIPEGRGGTDTQYF.

The chain is built from TRBV5-5 and TRBJ2-3; a possible D gene is TRBD2 (6 bases). Looked up from germline, CDR1 is SGHKS and CDR2 is YYEKEE (reference sequence). The CDR3 contains 14 residues. The ends were cut back, 4 bases at V and 1 base at J, with 10 bases in the middle. CDR3 in amino acids: CASSVRRGTDTQYF. For the CDR3, the DNA is TGTGCCAGCAGCGTCAGGAGGGGCACAGATACGCAGTATTTT. Full variable domain (remainder filled in from reference TRBV5-5 and TRBJ2-3): DAGVTQSPTHLIKTRGQQVTLRCSPISGHKSVSWYQQVLGQGPQFIFQYYEKEERGRGNFPDRFSARQFPNYSSELNVNALLLGDSALYLCASSVRRGTDTQYFGPGTRLTVL.

This clonotype was recorded many times. The gene calls are TRBV7-9 and TRBJ2-1; TRBD2 matches 8 bases. Germline CDR1 reads SEHNR; CDR2 reads FQNEAQ (reference sequence). The CDR3 length is 14 residues. V was pared by 7 bases and J by 9 bases, with 11 bases of the junction left unmatched. CDR3 amino acids: CASTFLAGPVEQFF. CDR3 nucleotide sequence: TGTGCCAGCACCTTCCTAGCGGGTCCTGTTGAGCAGTTCTTC.

This clonotype was counted a few times. Here the CDR3 reads CASSWEGDDGYTF. CDR3 nucleotide sequence: TGTGCCAGCAGCTGGGAGGGTGATGATGGCTACACCTTC. The chain couples TRBV5-6 to TRBJ1-2, with D unresolved. The CDR3 loop spans 13 amino acids. The germline V gene has CDR1 SGHDT and CDR2 YYEEEE. Trimming stripped 3 bases from V and 6 bases from J, with 12 bases between. Together with reference TRBV5-6 and TRBJ1-2, the CDR3 gives the full variable domain: DAGVTQSPTHLIKTRGQQVTLRCSPKSGHDTVSWYQQALGQGPQFIFQYYEEEERQRGNFPDRFSGHQFPNYSSELNVNALLLGDSALYLCASSWEGDDGYTFGSGTRLTVV.

Note on this clonotype: Relative to the germline gene, one junction end is altered; a read error may explain this. V is TRBV7-2 and J is TRBJ2-3; 11 bases are shared with TRBD2. CDR1 is SGHTA, CDR2 FQGNSA, per germline. The CDR3 length is 15 residues. CDR3 bases: TGTGCCAGCAGCTTAACTAGCGGGAGCACAGATACGAAGTATTTT. Its protein product is CASSLTSGSTDTKYF. Full variable domain (remainder filled in from reference TRBV7-2 and TRBJ2-3): GAGVSQSPSNKVTEKGKDVELRCDPISGHTALYWYRQSLGQGLEFLIYFQGNSAPDKSGLPSDRFSAERTGGSVSTLTIQRTQQEDSAVYLCASSLTSGSTDTKYFGPGTRLTVL.

About this clonotype itself: A read error may be the cause here, since a much bigger clone is one base away. The chain joins TRBV7-6 to TRBJ1-3; D is undetermined. The CDR3 is 15 amino acids. Germline V CDR1 and CDR2: SGHVS, FNYEAQ. V lost 5 bases to trimming and J lost 0 bases, with 11 bases between them. CDR3 in DNA: TGTGCCAGCAGCATGGTAGGGATCTCTGGAAACACCATATATTTT. Translation: CASSMVGISGNTIYF.

The rearrangement links TRBV12-3 or TRBV12-4 to TRBJ2-1; 9 bases agree with TRBD2. With V trimmed by 5 bases and J by 10 bases, 18 bases remained unmatched. The CDR3 is made up of 17 amino acids. The CDR3 DNA sequence: TGTGCCAGCAGTCCCTCCGGGTTAGCGGGAGTTGTTAGGGAGCAGTTCTTC. Encoded protein: CASSPSGLAGVVREQFF.

This clonotype came up many times. This chain joins TRBV28 and TRBJ1-2; D unresolved. V lost 3 bases, J lost 1 base, and 12 bases lay in between. Germline lookup yields CDR1 MDHEN and CDR2 SYDVKM. CDR3 length: 15 residues. CDR3 region: CASSFIRGINYGYTF. CDR3 bases: TGTGCCAGCAGTTTTATAAGAGGTATTAACTATGGCTACACCTTC.

This chain connects TRBV7-9 to TRBJ2-1; 9 nucleotides agree with TRBD1. Per the germline V gene, CDR1 is SEHNR and CDR2 is FQNEAQ (reference sequence). V dropped 3 bases and J dropped 8; count of bases not matched to a gene: 11. This CDR3 region has 16 residues. CDR3: CASSFNRGLFIDEQFF. The DNA of the CDR3 is TGTGCCAGCAGCTTCAACAGGGGGCTCTTTATCGATGAGCAGTTCTTC.

This clonotype was seen many times. CDR3 DNA sequence: TGTGCCAGCAGTGACCCTAGCACCACAGATACGCAGTATTTT. Residues: CASSDPSTTDTQYF. The rearrangement joins TRBV2 to TRBJ2-3; maybe TRBD2 (5 bases). This CDR3 contains 14 residues. Germline assignment: CDR1 SNHLY and CDR2 FYNNEI. V was clipped by 3 bases and J by 2 bases, with 9 bases between them.

On this clonotype: A much larger clone is a single base away; this may be a read error. The chain employs TRBV4-2 and TRBJ1-5, with D tentatively TRBD1 (5 bases). The CDR3 runs to 15 residues. Germline V gives CDR1 LGHNA, CDR2 YNFKEQ. The CDR3 is CASTQAGGGDQPQHF. CDR3 in DNA: TGTGCCAGCACCCAAGCGGGCGGGGGGGATCAGCCCCAGCATTTT.

This clonotype was recorded at least ten times. The V gene is TRBV7-6, the J gene TRBJ2-1, with 8 bases identical to TRBD2. The trim removed 1 base at V and 9 bases at J, leaving 11 bases unmatched. Germline V gene data show CDR1 as SGHVS and CDR2 as FNYEAQ. CDR3 length: 16 amino acids. The CDR3 here is CASSLETGTSSGEQFF. The CDR3 DNA sequence: TGTGCCAGCAGCTTAGAAACCGGGACTAGTTCCGGTGAGCAGTTCTTC.

This clonotype has more than one count but fewer than ten. This sequence joins TRBV28 and TRBJ2-5; 7 nucleotides match TRBD1. The CDR3 totals 16 residues. V lost 6 bases and J lost 5; bases outside the gene matches: 15. Germline CDR1 and CDR2: MDHEN and SYDVKM. CDR3 nucleotide sequence: TGTGCCAGCAGAACCCCCGGACAGGCCCTTCGGGAGACCCAGTACTTC. This encodes CASRTPGQALRETQYF.

In its sample, this clonotype was seen many times. The J gene is TRBJ2-5, the V gene TRBV28, with a tentative D call TRBD1 (5 bases). CDR1 is MDHEN, CDR2 SYDVKM, per germline. This CDR3 spans 12 amino acids. V gave up 5 bases and J gave up 5 bases, with 9 bases separating them. CDR3 sequence (DNA): TGTGCCAGCAGTCCTTGGGGCGAGACCCAGTACTTC. As protein: CASSPWGETQYF.

The chain links TRBV7-8 to TRBJ1-1; D not resolved. V was trimmed by 5 bases and J by 1 base, leaving 14 bases between them. The CDR3 loop spans 15 amino acids. Germline V CDR1 and CDR2: SGHVS, FQNEAQ. CDR3 sequence (DNA): TGTGCCAGCAGCCCCCCAGAGACTAGGAACACTGAAGCTTTCTTT. This sequence encodes CASSPPETRNTEAFF. The full variable domain, in which reference TRBV7-8 and TRBJ1-1 provide the parts outside the CDR3, is GAGVSQSPRYKVAKRGQDVALRCDPISGHVSLFWYQQALGQGPEFLTYFQNEAQLDKSGLPSDRFFAERPEGSVSTLKIQRTQQEDSAVYLCASSPPETRNTEAFFGQGTRLTVV.

This clonotype was counted once. This may be a read error, as it is one base from a much larger clone. The genes are TRBV7-2 and TRBJ2-3; 10 nucleotides match TRBD2. Germline V lookup: CDR1 SGHTA, CDR2 FQGNSA. CDR3 size: 16 residues. DNA for the CDR3: TGTGCCAGCAGCCTAGCGGGGGCATATAGCACAGATACGCAGTATTTT. Protein sequence: CASSLAGAYSTDTQYF.

The rearrangement uses TRBV7-2 and TRBJ2-3; 10 nucleotides match TRBD1. The V segment lost 11 bases and the J segment 5 bases; nucleotides outside the gene matches: 10. The V gene's germline CDR1 is SGHTA and CDR2 FQGNSA. The CDR3 covers 14 residues. This CDR3 reads CAWARQGAIDTQYF. CDR3 in DNA: TGTGCCTGGGCGCGACAGGGGGCAATAGATACGCAGTATTTT.

The rearrangement uses TRBV5-4 and TRBJ2-7; TRBD1 is a possible D gene (6 bases). The CDR3 runs 13 residues. Germline assignment: CDR1 SGHNT and CDR2 YYREEE (reference sequence). V lost 4 bases and J 3 bases, leaving 11 bases between the germline ends. Here the CDR3 reads CASSPLDSYEQYF. The DNA of the CDR3 is TGTGCCAGCAGCCCATTGGACAGCTACGAGCAGTACTTC.

As regards this clonotype: This could be a read error, since a much larger clone is one nucleotide away. This chain joins TRBV29-1 and TRBJ1-3; TRBD1 might be the D (6 bases). The V gene lost 4 bases and the J gene lost 8 bases, with 12 bases spanning the gap. The CDR3 has 12 amino acids. Germline CDR1 is SQVTM and CDR2 is ANQGSEA. Here the CDR3 DNA reads TGCAGCGTTGGGGTACAGGGAGACACCATATATTTT. This sequence encodes CSVGVQGDTIYF.